Shown below are 9 T cell receptor beta chains from a single sample sequenced in a study of identical twins. MiXCR was run by TCRdb on the 5' RACE reads, yielding one entry per CDR3 protein. The sample includes hundreds of thousands of distinct CDR3 sequences, about 20% of them seen just once. These data were likewise used in another study, on T cells expressing NK-cell markers.

Sequenced input: PBMCs. These receptors all stem from a woman aged 18-29 years in good health.

The table lists this clonotype with a few counts. The V and J genes are TRBV7-2 and TRBJ2-7; a possible D gene is TRBD2 (5 bases). This CDR3 is 15 amino acids long. With 1 base removed from V and 4 bases from J, the gap between germline ends came to 14 bases. The germline V gene has CDR1 SGHTA and CDR2 FQGNSA. CDR3 nucleotide sequence: TGTGCCAGCAGCTTAGTTGAGGGTGTGGGGTACGAGCAGTACTTC. This sequence encodes CASSLVEGVGYEQYF.

This clonotype was counted between two and nine times. The chain is built from TRBV7-9 and TRBJ1-1; the D is unclear. Germline values: CDR1 SEHNR, CDR2 FQNEAQ (reference sequence). Trimming stripped 5 bases from V and 0 bases from J, with 10 bases between. The CDR3 sequence is 14 residues long. This CDR3 is CASSPKNLNTEAFF. CDR3 coding DNA: TGTGCCAGCAGCCCCAAGAATTTGAACACTGAAGCTTTCTTT.

The chain joins TRBV29-1 to TRBJ2-1, with TRBD1 matching 11 bases. With V trimmed by 6 bases and J by 2 bases, 9 bases remained unmatched. The germline gives CDR1 SQVTM, CDR2 ANQGSEA. The CDR3 sequence is 16 residues long. The CDR3 nucleotides are TGCAGCGTGGCAGGGACAGGGGGGTTGACCTACAATGAGCAGTTCTTC. Its protein product is CSVAGTGGLTYNEQFF.

The sample holds a few counts of this clonotype. The J gene is TRBJ2-7, the V gene TRBV5-6, with D hard to call. This CDR3 contains 11 residues. Germline CDR1 SGHDT, CDR2 YYEEEE. V shed 2 bases and J shed 6 bases, with 6 bases lying between them. The CDR3 protein is CASSFGAEQYF. CDR3 nucleotide sequence: TGTGCCAGCAGCTTCGGCGCCGAGCAGTACTTC.

The chain couples TRBV5-6 to TRBJ2-7, with a weak D call TRBD2 (5 bases). Deletions cut 7 bases from V and 7 bases from J, with 18 bases between. The CDR3 runs 13 residues. The germline gives CDR1 SGHDT, CDR2 YYEEEE. The CDR3 DNA reads as TGTGCCAGCGGCCCCGGACTGCTCGGGGAGCAGTACTTC. Encoded protein: CASGPGLLGEQYF.

This clonotype was seen a handful of times. The V call is TRBV6-1, the J call TRBJ2-7; 12 bases fit TRBD2. V dropped 8 bases and J dropped 2; count of bases not matched to a gene: 7. Germline assignment: CDR1 MNHNS and CDR2 SASEGT. The CDR3 loop spans 15 amino acids. The CDR3 region is CASAAASGRAYEQYF. The CDR3 DNA reads as TGTGCCAGCGCGGCGGCTAGCGGGAGGGCCTACGAGCAGTACTTC.

The V and J genes are TRBV20-1 and TRBJ1-5, with 10 nucleotides matching TRBD1. V lost 3 bases and J lost 7; bases outside the gene matches: 3. The CDR3 has 13 amino acids. The germline CDR1 and CDR2 sequences are DFQATT and SNEGSKA (reference sequence). As DNA, the CDR3 is TGCAGTGCTAGTCGGACAGGGGGGCAGCCCCAGCATTTT. Translation: CSASRTGGQPQHF.

This chain links TRBV4-1 with TRBJ1-1; possibly TRBD1 for D (6 bases). The CDR3 extends over 13 amino acids. V was cut by 0 bases and J by 11 bases, with 13 bases left in between. Germline V gene sequence: CDR1 MGHRA, CDR2 YSYEKL. CDR3: CASSQEGATRAFF. Here the CDR3 DNA reads TGCGCCAGCAGCCAAGAGGGGGCGACCCGGGCTTTCTTT.

V and J are TRBV6-4 and TRBJ1-2; the D is unclear. V was cut by 6 bases and J by 7 bases, with 3 bases left in between. The germline gives CDR1 MRHNA, CDR2 SNTAGT. The CDR3 is made up of 9 amino acids. The CDR3 DNA follows: TGTGCCAGCAGGGGTGGCTACACCTTC. Amino acids: CASRGGYTF.